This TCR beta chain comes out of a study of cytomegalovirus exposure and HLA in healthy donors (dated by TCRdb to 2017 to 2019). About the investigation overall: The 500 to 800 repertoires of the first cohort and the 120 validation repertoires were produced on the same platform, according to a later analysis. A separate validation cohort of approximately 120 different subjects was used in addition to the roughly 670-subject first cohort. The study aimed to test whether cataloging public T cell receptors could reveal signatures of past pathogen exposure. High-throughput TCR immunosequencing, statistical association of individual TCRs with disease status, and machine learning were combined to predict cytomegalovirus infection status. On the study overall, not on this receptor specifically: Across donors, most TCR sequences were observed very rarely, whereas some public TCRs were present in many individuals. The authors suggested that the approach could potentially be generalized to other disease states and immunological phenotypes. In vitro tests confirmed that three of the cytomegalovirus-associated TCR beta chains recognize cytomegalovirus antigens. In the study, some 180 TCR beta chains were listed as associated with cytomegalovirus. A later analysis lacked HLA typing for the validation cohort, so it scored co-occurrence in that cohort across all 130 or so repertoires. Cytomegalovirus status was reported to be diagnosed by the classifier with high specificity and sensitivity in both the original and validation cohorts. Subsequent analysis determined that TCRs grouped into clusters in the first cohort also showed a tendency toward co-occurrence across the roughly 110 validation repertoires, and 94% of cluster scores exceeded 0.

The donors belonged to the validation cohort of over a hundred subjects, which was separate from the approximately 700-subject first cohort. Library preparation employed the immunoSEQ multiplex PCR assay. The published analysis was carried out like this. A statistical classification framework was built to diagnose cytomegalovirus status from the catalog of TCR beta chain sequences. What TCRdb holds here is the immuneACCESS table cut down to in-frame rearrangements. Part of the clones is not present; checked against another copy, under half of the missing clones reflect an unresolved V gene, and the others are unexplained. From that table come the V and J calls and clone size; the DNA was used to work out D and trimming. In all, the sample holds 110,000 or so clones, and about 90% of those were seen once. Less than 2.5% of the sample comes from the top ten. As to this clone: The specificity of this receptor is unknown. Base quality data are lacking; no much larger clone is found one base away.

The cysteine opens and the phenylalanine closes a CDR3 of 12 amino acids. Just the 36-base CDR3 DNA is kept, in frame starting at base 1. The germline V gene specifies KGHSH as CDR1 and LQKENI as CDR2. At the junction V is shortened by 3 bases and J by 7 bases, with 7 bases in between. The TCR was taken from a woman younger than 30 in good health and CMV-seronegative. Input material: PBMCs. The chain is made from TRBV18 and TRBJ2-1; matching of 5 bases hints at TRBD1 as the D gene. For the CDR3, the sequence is CASSPDRNEQFF. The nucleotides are TGTGCCAGCTCACCCGACAGAAATGAGCAGTTCTTC.